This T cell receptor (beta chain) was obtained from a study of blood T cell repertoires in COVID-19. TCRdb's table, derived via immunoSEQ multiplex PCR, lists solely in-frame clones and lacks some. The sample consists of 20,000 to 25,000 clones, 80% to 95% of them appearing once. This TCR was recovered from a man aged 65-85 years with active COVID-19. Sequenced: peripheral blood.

The CDR3: CAWSVMTLGRGDYEQYF. The CDR3, as DNA: TGTGCCTGGAGTGTAATGACTCTGGGCAGGGGAGACTACGAGCAGTACTTC. The chain joins TRBV30 to TRBJ2-7, with a weak D call TRBD1 (6 bases). V shed 0 bases and J shed 3 bases, with 21 bases lying between them. In germline, CDR1 is GTSNPN, CDR2 SVGIG (reference sequence). The CDR3 extends over 17 amino acids.